Listed below are T cell receptor beta chains from one sample, sequenced in a study of T cell repertoires in cytomegalovirus infection. These TCRs' antigens remain unknown. Using its own MiXCR run on the reads, TCRdb lists one record per CDR3 protein. The sample holds under 350,000 distinct CDR3 sequences, roughly a fifth seen once. The material was cultured PBMCs, obtained from culture after CMV antigen stimulation. These receptors were taken from a human donor in good health (CMV status not recorded). Some clones in this sample may be carry-over from other donors' samples. Both conserved end residues are part of each CDR3. D genes are given only for firm matches. Rows give clone size only sometimes, using once, few, many, or a class for an expanded clone.

v_gene	len	abundance	d_gene	j_gene	CDR3nt	CDR3aa
TRBV19	12	-	TRBD1	TRBJ1-1	TGTGCCAGTAGTCTACACAGGGGGCACGCTTTCTTT	CASSLHRGHAFF
TRBV29-1	15	-	-	TRBJ1-1	TGCAGCGTTGAAGATGCATCAGTCTCGATTTCGGAAGCTTTCTTT	CSVEDASVSISEAFF
TRBV12-3/TRBV12-4	12	few	-	TRBJ2-1	TGTGCCAGCAGCAAGACTTGGAATGAGCAGTTCTTC	CASSKTWNEQFF
TRBV10-3	16	-	-	TRBJ2-1	TGTGCCATCAGTGAGCCCACGGGGGCGACCTACAATGAGCAGTTCTTC	CAISEPTGATYNEQFF
TRBV7-9	15	-	-	TRBJ2-5	TGTGCCAGCAGCTCTTTCAGTGGGGGGCGAGAGACCCAGTACTTC	CASSSFSGGRETQYF
TRBV7-2	13	many	-	TRBJ2-1	TGTGCCAGCAGCTTAGGACTATACAATGAGCAGTTCTTC	CASSLGLYNEQFF
TRBV2	14	-	-	TRBJ2-7	TGTGCCAGCAGTGGGGCCAATGAGCGGCACGAGCAGTACTTC	CASSGANERHEQYF
TRBV7-2	14	-	-	TRBJ2-5	TGTGCCAGCAGCTTAGATGGTGTGTTGGAGACCCAGTACTTC	CASSLDGVLETQYF
TRBV7-9	15	few	-	TRBJ2-6	TGTGCCAGCAGCCAACAGGGTCTACAGGCCAACGTCCTGACTTTC	CASSQQGLQANVLTF
TRBV7-2	15	many	TRBD1	TRBJ1-1	TGTGCCAGCAGCTTACTTAACAGGGGGCGCACTGAAGCTTTCTTT	CASSLLNRGRTEAFF
TRBV7-9	15	-	-	TRBJ1-2	TGTGCCAGCAGCTTACAGCCCTCGCGGGACTATGGCTACACCTTC	CASSLQPSRDYGYTF